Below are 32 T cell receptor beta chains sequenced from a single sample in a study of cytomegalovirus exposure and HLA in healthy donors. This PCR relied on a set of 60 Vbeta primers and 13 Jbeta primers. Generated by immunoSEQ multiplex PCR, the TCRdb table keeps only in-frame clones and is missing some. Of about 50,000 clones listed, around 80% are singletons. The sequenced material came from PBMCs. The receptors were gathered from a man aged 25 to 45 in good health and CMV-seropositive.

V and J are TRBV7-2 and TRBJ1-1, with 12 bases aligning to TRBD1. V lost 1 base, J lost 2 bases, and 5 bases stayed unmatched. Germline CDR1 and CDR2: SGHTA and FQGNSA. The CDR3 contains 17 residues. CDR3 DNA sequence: TGTGCCAGCAGCTTAGTCGGGACAGGGGGCTATAACACTGAAGCTTTCTTT. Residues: CASSLVGTGGYNTEAFF. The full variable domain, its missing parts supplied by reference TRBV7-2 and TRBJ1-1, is GAGVSQSPSNKVTEKGKDVELRCDPISGHTALYWYRQSLGQGLEFLIYFQGNSAPDKSGLPSDRFSAERTGGSVSTLTIQRTQQEDSAVYLCASSLVGTGGYNTEAFFGQGTRLTVV.

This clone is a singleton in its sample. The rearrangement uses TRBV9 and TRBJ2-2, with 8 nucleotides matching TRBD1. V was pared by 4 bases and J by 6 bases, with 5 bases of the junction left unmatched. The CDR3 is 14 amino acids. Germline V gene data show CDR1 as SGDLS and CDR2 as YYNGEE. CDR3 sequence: CASSPPTGAGELFF. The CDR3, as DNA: TGTGCCAGCAGCCCTCCGACAGGGGCCGGGGAGCTGTTTTTT.

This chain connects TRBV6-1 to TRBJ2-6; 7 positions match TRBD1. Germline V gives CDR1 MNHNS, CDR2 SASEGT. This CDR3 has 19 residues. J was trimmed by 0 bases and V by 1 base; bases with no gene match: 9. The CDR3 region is CASSEDGGRGSSGANVLTF. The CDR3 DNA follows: TGTGCCAGCAGTGAAGACGGAGGCAGGGGGAGCTCTGGGGCCAACGTCCTGACTTTC.

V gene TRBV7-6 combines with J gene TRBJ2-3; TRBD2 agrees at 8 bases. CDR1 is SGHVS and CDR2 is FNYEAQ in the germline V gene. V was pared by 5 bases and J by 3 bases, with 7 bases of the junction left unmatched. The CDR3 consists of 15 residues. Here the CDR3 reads CASSVLAGRTDTQYF. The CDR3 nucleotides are TGTGCCAGCAGCGTATTAGCGGGGCGGACAGATACGCAGTATTTT.

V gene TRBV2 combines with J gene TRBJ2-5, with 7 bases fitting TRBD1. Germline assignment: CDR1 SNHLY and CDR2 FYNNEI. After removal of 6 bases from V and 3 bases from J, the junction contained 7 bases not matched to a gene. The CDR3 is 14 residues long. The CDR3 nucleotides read TGTGCCAGCAGGATTCCAGGGGGAGAAGAGACCCAGTACTTC. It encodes CASRIPGGEETQYF.

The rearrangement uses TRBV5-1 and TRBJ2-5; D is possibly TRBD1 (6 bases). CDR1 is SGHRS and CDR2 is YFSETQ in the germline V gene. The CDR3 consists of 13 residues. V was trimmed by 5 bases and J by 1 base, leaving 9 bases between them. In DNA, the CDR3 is TGCGCCAGCAGACGGACAGCCCAAGAGACCCAGTACTTC. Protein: CASRRTAQETQYF. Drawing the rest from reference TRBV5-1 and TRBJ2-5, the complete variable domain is KAGVTQTPRYLIKTRGQQVTLSCSPISGHRSVSWYQQTPGQGLQFLFEYFSETQRNKGNFPGRFSGRQFSNSRSEMNVSTLELGDSALYLCASRRTAQETQYFGPGTRLLVL.

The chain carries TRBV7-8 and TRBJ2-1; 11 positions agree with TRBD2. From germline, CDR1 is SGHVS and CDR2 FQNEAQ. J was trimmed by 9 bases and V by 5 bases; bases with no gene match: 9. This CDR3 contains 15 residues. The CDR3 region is CASSPGTSGPLEQFF. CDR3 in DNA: TGTGCCAGCAGCCCTGGGACTAGCGGTCCCCTTGAGCAGTTCTTC.

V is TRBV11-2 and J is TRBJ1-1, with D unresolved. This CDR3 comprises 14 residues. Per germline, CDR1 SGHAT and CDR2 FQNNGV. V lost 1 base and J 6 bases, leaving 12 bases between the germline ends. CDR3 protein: CASSLGAGKAEAFF. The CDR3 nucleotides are TGTGCCAGCAGCTTAGGGGCCGGGAAGGCTGAAGCTTTCTTT.

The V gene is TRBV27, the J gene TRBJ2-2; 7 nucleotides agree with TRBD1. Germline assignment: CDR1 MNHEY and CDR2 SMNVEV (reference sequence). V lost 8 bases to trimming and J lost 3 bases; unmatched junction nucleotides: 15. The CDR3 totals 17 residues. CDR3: CASQPLTGTEYTGELFF. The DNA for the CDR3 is TGTGCCAGCCAACCCCTAACCGGGACAGAGTACACCGGGGAGCTGTTTTTT.

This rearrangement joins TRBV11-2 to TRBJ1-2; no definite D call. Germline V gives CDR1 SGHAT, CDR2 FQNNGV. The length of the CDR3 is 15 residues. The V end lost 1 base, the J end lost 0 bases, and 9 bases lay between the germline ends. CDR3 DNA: TGTGCCAGCAGCTTAGTTCAGACTCCTAACTATGGCTACACCTTC. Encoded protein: CASSLVQTPNYGYTF.

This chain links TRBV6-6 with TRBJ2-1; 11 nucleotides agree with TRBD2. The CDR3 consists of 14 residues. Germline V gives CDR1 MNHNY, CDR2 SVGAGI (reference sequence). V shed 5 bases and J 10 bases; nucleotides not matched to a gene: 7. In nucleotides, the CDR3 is TGTGCCAGCAGTCGTAGCGGGGGGGCCGGGGAGCAGTTCTTC. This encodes CASSRSGGAGEQFF.

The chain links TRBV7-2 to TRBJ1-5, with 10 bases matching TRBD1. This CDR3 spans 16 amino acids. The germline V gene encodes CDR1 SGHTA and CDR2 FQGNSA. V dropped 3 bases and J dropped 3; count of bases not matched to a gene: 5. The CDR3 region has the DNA TGTGCCAGCAGCTTTGGGGACAGGGGTACCAATCAGCCCCAGCATTTT. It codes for CASSFGDRGTNQPQHF.

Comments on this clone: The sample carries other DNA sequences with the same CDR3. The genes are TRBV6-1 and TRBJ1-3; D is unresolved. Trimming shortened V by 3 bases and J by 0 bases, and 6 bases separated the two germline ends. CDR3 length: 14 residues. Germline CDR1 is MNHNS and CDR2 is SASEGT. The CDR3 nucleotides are TGTGCCAGCAGTGACGGAGTCTCTGGAAACACCATATATTTT. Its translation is CASSDGVSGNTIYF.

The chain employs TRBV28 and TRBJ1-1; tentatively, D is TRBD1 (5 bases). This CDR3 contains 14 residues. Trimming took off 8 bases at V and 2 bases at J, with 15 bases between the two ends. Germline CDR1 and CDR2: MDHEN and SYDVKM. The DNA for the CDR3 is TGTGCCAGCGGCCGGCCGACAGTCAACACTGAAGCTTTCTTT. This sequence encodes CASGRPTVNTEAFF.

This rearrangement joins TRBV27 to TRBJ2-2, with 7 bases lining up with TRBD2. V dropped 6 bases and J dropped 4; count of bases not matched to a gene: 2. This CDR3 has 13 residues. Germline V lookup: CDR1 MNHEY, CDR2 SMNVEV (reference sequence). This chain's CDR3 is CASRLASTGELFF. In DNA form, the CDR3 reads TGTGCCAGCAGACTAGCGAGCACCGGGGAGCTGTTTTTT.

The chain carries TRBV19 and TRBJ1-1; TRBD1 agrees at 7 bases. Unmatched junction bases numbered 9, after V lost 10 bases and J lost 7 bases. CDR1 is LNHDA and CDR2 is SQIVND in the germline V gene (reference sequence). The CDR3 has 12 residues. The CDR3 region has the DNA TGTGCCATTCTCGGCAGGGGGATTGAAGCTTTCTTT. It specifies CAILGRGIEAFF.

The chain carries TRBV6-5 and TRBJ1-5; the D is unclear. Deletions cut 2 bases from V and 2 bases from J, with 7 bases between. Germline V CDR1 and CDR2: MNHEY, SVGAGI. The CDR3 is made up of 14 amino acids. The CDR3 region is CASSYSGGNQPQHF. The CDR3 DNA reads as TGTGCCAGCAGTTACAGCGGGGGCAATCAGCCCCAGCATTTT.

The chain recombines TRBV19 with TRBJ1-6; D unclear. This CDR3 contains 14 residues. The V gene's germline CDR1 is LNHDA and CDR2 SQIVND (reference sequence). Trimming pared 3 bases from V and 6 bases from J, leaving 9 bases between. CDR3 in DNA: TGTGCCAGTAGTATTTGGGCAGGTAATTCACCCCTCCACTTT. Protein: CASSIWAGNSPLHF.

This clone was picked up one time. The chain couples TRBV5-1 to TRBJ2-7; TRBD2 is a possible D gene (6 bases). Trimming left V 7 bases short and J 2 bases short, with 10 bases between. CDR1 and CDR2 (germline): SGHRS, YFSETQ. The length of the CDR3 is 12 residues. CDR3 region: CASGGTAYEQYF. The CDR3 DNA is TGCGCCAGCGGAGGGACCGCCTACGAGCAGTACTTC.

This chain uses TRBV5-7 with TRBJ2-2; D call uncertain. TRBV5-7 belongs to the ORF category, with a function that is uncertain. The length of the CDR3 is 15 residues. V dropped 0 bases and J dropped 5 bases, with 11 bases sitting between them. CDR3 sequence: CASSLAVGSTGELFF. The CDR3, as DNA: TGTGCCAGCAGCTTGGCCGTCGGTTCGACCGGGGAGCTGTTTTTT.

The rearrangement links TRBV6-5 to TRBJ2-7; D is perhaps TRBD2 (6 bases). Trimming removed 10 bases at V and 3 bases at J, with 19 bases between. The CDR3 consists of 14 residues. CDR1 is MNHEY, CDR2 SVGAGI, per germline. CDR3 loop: CATKPSGDNYEQYF. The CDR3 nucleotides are TGTGCCACCAAACCCTCGGGAGACAACTACGAGCAGTACTTC.

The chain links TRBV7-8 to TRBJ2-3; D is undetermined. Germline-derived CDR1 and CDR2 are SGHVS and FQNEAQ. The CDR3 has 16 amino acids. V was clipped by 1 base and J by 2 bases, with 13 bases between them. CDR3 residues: CASSLVFDTPTDTQYF. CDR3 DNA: TGTGCCAGCAGCTTAGTGTTTGACACACCCACAGATACGCAGTATTTT.

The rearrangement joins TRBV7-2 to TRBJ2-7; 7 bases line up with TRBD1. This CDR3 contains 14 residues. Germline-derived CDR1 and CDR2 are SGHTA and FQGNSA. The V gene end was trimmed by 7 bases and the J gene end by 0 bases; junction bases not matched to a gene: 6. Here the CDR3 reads CASKGGQFSYEQYF. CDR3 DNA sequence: TGTGCCAGCAAAGGGGGACAGTTCTCCTACGAGCAGTACTTC.

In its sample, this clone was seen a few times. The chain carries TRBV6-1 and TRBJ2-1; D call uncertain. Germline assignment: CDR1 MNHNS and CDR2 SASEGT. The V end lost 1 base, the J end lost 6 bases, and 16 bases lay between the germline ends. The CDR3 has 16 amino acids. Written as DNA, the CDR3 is TGTGCCAGCAGTGAAGTGCTGGTATACTTGTCCAATGAGCAGTTCTTC. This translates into CASSEVLVYLSNEQFF.

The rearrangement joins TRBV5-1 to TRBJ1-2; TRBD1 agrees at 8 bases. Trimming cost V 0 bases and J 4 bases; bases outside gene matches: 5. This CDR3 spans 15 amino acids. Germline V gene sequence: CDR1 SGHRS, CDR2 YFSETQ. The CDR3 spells CASSLVAGGGYGYTF. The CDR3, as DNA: TGCGCCAGCAGCTTGGTCGCAGGGGGCGGCTATGGCTACACCTTC.

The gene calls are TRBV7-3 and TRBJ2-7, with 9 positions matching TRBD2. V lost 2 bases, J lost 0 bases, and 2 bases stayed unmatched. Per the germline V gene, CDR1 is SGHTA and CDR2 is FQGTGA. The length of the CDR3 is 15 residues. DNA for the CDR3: TGTGCCAGCAGCTTAGCGGGGGGGAACTCCTACGAGCAGTACTTC. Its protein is CASSLAGGNSYEQYF.

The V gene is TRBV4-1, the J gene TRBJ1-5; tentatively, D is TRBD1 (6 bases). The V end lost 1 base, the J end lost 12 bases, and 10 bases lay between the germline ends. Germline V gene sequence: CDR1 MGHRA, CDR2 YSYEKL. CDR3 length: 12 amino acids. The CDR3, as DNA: TGCGCCAGCAGCCAAGTACAGGGTATCCAGCATTTT. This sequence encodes CASSQVQGIQHF.

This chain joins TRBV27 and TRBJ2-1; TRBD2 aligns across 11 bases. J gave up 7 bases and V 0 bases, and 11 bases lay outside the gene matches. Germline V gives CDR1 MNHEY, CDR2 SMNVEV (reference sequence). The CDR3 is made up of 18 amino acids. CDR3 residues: CASSLSAFSSGGANEQFF. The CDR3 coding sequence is TGTGCCAGCAGTTTATCCGCCTTCAGTAGCGGGGGGGCTAATGAGCAGTTCTTC.

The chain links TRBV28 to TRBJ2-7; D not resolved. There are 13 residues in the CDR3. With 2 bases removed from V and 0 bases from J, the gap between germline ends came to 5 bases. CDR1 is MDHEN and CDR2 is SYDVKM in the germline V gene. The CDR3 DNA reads TGTGCCAGCAGTTTAATTAACTCCTACGAGCAGTACTTC. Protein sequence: CASSLINSYEQYF. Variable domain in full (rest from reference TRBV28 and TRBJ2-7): DVKVTQSSRYLVKRTGEKVFLECVQDMDHENMFWYRQDPGLGLRLIYFSYDVKMKEKGDIPEGYSVSREKKERFSLILESASTNQTSMYLCASSLINSYEQYFGPGTRLTVT.

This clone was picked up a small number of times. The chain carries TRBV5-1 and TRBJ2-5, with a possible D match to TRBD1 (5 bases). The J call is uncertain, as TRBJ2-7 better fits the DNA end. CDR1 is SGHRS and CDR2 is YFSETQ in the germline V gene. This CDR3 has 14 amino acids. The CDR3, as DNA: TGCGCCAGCAGCCCTGCAGGGCCCCCCTACGAGCAGTACTTC. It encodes CASSPAGPPYEQYF.

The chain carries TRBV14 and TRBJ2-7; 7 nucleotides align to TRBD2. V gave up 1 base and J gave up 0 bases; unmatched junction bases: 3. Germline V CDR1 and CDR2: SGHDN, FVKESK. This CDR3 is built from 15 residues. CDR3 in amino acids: CASSQGASGSYEQYF. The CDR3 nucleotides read TGTGCCAGCAGCCAAGGGGCTAGCGGCTCCTACGAGCAGTACTTC.

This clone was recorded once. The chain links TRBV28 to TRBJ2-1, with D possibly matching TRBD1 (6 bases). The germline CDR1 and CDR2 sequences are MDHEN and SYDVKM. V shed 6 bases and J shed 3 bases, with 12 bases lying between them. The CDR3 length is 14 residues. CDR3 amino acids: CASRYRDIYNEQFF. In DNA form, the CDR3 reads TGTGCCAGCAGGTACAGGGACATCTACAATGAGCAGTTCTTC.